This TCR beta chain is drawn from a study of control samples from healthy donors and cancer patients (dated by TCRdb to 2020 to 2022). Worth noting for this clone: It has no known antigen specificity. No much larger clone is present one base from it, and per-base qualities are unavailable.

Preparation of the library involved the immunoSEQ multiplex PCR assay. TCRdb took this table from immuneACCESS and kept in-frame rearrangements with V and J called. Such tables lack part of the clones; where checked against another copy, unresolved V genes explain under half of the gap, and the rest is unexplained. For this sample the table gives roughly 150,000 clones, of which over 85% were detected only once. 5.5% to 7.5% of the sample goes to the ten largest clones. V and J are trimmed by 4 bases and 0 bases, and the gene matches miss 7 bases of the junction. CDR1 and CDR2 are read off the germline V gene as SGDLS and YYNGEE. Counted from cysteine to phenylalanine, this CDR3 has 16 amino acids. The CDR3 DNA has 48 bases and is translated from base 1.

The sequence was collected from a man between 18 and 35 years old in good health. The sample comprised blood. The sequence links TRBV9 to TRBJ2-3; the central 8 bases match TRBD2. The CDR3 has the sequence CASSPTSAGSTDTQYF. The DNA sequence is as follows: TGTGCCAGCAGCCCGACTAGCGCCGGTAGCACAGATACGCAGTATTTT.